Presented here are 15 T cell receptor beta chains from one specimen sequenced in a study of human T cells and chemical hapten exposure. Time point meaning: pre-sensitization, week 0. Treatment of the sample: therapeutic diphenylcyclopropenone sensitization with weekly scalp DPC. From the RACE reads, TCRdb called clonotypes with MiXCR, one entry per CDR3 protein. Of under 300,000 distinct CDR3 sequences listed, around 7% were seen once; the top ten hold approximately 1.2%. The specimen was whole blood, collected in connection with sensitization to the hapten diphenylcyclopropenone (DPC). These receptors all stem from a young man with alopecia areata. Some clones in this sample may be carry-over from other donors' samples.

The chain carries TRBV4-3 and TRBJ1-2, with a possible D match to TRBD1 (5 bases). Germline CDR1 is LGHNA and CDR2 is YSLEER. This CDR3 region has 16 residues. The germline V and J ends were trimmed by 1 base and 4 bases, with 16 bases remaining between them. The CDR3 DNA reads as TGCGCCAGCAGCCAAGGCCGGGACCTGGTGGTCTATGGCTACACCTTC. Translating it yields CASSQGRDLVVYGYTF.

V usage is TRBV20-1 and J usage is TRBJ2-4, with D perhaps being TRBD1 or TRBD2 (5 bases each). The CDR3 totals 12 residues. V lost 5 bases, J lost 7 bases, and 12 bases lay in between. Looked up from germline, CDR1 is DFQATT and CDR2 is SNEGSKA (reference sequence). In DNA form, the CDR3 reads TGCAGTGCTCTGGGGGAACCGAACATTCAGTACTTC. This codes for CSALGEPNIQYF.

The table lists this clonotype with many counts. The gene calls are TRBV4-2 and TRBJ1-2, with TRBD1 as a possible D gene (6 bases). V lost 0 bases to trimming and J lost 7 bases, with 18 bases between them. Germline V gene sequence: CDR1 LGHNA, CDR2 YNFKEQ. The CDR3 loop spans 16 amino acids. The DNA for the CDR3 is TGTGCCAGCAGCCAAGATTACACAGGGAATTTGCTTGGCTACACCTTC. This codes for CASSQDYTGNLLGYTF.

This clonotype was detected ten times or more. V is TRBV6-5 and J is TRBJ1-1; D is perhaps TRBD1 (6 bases). Germline values: CDR1 MNHEY, CDR2 SVGAGI. The CDR3 covers 14 residues. With 7 bases removed from V and 1 base from J, the gap between germline ends came to 13 bases. Written as DNA, the CDR3 is TGTGCCAGCAAGGAGGGGGTGAGGAACACTGAAGCTTTCTTT. This translates into CASKEGVRNTEAFF.

V is TRBV4-3 and J is TRBJ2-3, with 9 bases fitting TRBD2. The V segment lost 1 base and the J segment 0 bases; nucleotides outside the gene matches: 8. The CDR3 spans 18 residues. The germline gives CDR1 LGHNA, CDR2 YSLEER. The CDR3 bases are TGCGCCAGCAGCCAAGGTTATAGCGGGGGCCTTAGCACAGATACGCAGTATTTT. This gives the protein CASSQGYSGGLSTDTQYF.

To note about this clonotype: This may come from a read error, since a much larger clone is one base off. The chain links TRBV9 to TRBJ1-6; the D gene is possibly TRBD1 (5 bases). Trimming pared 1 base from V and 12 bases from J, leaving 17 bases between. CDR3 length: 15 amino acids. Germline assignment: CDR1 SGDLS and CDR2 YYNGEE. In DNA, the CDR3 is TGTGCCAGCAGCGTAAAAGCAGGGTTAAGATTACCCCTCCACTTT. It translates to CASSVKAGLRLPLHF.

This rearrangement joins TRBV9 to TRBJ2-1, with 7 bases lining up with TRBD1. J gave up 6 bases and V 0 bases, and 6 bases lay outside the gene matches. Looked up from germline, CDR1 is SGDLS and CDR2 is YYNGEE. This CDR3 is built from 15 residues. The CDR3 loop reads CASSVEVRGSNEQFF. CDR3 DNA sequence: TGTGCCAGCAGCGTAGAGGTCAGGGGGTCCAATGAGCAGTTCTTC.

This clonotype came up many times. This chain connects TRBV7-9 to TRBJ2-5; 9 nucleotides line up with TRBD2. V lost 6 bases to trimming and J lost 5 bases; unmatched junction nucleotides: 10. This CDR3 has 15 residues. Germline V gene lookup returns CDR1 SEHNR and CDR2 FQNEAQ (reference sequence). The CDR3 region is CASRKAGGLPETQYF. Written as DNA, the CDR3 is TGTGCCAGCAGAAAAGCGGGGGGCCTACCCGAGACCCAGTACTTC.

This clonotype was seen only a few times. The chain has TRBV7-9 and TRBJ1-4, with D possibly TRBD1 on 5 matching bases. The length of the CDR3 is 15 residues. Trimming removed 2 bases from V and 7 bases from J, with 14 bases in between. The germline gives CDR1 SEHNR, CDR2 FQNEAQ (reference sequence). Here the CDR3 reads CASSLPRGGGEKLFF. The CDR3 nucleotides are TGTGCCAGCAGCTTACCCCGGGGTGGGGGTGAAAAACTGTTTTTT. Filled out from reference TRBV7-9 and TRBJ1-4, the complete variable domain reads DTGVSQNPRHKITKRGQNVTFRCDPISEHNRLYWYRQTLGQGPEFLTYFQNEAQLEKSRLLSDRFSAERPKGSFSTLEIQRTEQGDSAMYLCASSLPRGGGEKLFFGSGTQLSVL.

The chain has TRBV29-1 and TRBJ2-3; 11 nucleotides agree with TRBD2. V lost 5 bases and J lost 3; bases outside the gene matches: 10. The V gene's germline CDR1 is SQVTM and CDR2 ANQGSEA. The CDR3 is 16 residues long. The chain's CDR3 is CSVLHLTSGATDTQYF. The CDR3 nucleotides read TGCAGCGTTTTACACCTGACTAGCGGGGCAACAGATACGCAGTATTTT.

The genes are TRBV12-3 or TRBV12-4 and TRBJ1-2; unclear D gene. The CDR3 loop spans 16 amino acids. V lost 10 bases and J 0 bases, leaving 21 bases between the germline ends. The CDR3 nucleotides read TGTGCCACCATCGGCGGAACGACAAGCTCTAACTATGGCTACACCTTC. Residues: CATIGGTTSSNYGYTF.

Only a few counts were recorded for this clonotype. This CDR3 is missing its conserved last phenylalanine or tryptophan, likely due to a read error. No DNA is shown, since the ends of the CDR3 on it are uncertain; the CDR3 is the one TCRdb lists. The chain recombines TRBV3-1 with TRBJ1-4. In germline, CDR1 is LGHDT, CDR2 YNNKEL (reference sequence). The CDR3 spans 11 amino acids, including both terminal residues. The CDR3 reads CASSQDYGEKL.

The CDR3: CASSESGPFLATGELFF. The CDR3 DNA sequence: TGTGCCAGCAGTGAGTCGGGACCCTTTTTAGCCACCGGGGAGCTGTTTTTT. V is TRBV2 and J is TRBJ2-2; the D gene could be TRBD1 or TRBD2 (5 bases each). V lost 3 bases, J lost 4 bases, and 18 bases lay in between. The germline CDR1 and CDR2 sequences are SNHLY and FYNNEI. This CDR3 contains 17 residues.

The chain uses TRBV28 and TRBJ1-2; D gene ambiguous. V was cut by 3 bases and J by 2 bases, with 13 bases left in between. There are 15 residues in the CDR3. The germline CDR1 and CDR2 sequences are MDHEN and SYDVKM. The CDR3 region is CASSLSPGGNYGYTF. Here the CDR3 DNA reads TGTGCCAGCAGTTTGAGCCCTGGCGGCAACTATGGCTACACCTTC.

This clonotype has at least ten counts. This chain connects TRBV28 to TRBJ2-7; D not certain. From germline, CDR1 is MDHEN and CDR2 SYDVKM. The CDR3 runs to 11 residues. The V end was cut by 6 bases, the J end by 4 bases, with 7 bases between. CDR3 sequence reads: CASSRPYEQYF. CDR3 nucleotides: TGTGCCAGCAGCCGACCATACGAGCAGTACTTC.